The clone carrying this T cell receptor (beta chain) was picked up many times. Its antigen remains unidentified. The data are from a study of CD8+CD57+ T cells in acquired aplastic anemia. Study overall: DNA per sorted CD4+ or CD8+ sample ranged about 0.2 to 27.4 ug, averaging 3.2 ug. Healthy donors averaged about 10 million reads for CD4+ cells.

Genomic DNA acted as the template from which TCR beta VDJ combination and CDR3 sequence profiling were carried out. TCRdb recomputed calls from the reads with MiXCR, one row per CDR3 protein. The table has roughly 420,000 distinct CDR3 sequences, under 80% seen once. This CDR3 has 16 residues. The V gene lost 0 bases and the J gene lost 4 bases, with 12 bases spanning the gap. Per the germline V gene, CDR1 is LNHNV and CDR2 is YYDKDF (reference sequence). Findings and limits, study-wide: Overlapping CD8+ CDR3 repertoires of patients and controls contained approximately 29 shared sequences.

Input material: sorted CD4+, CD8+, or CD8+CD57+ T cells (not recorded which) from PBMCs. This sequence joins TRBV15 and TRBJ1-4; D remains unclear. The receptor's source is a human donor in good health, serving as a control. This chain's CDR3 is CATSRDRFILNEKLFF. The CDR3 DNA sequence: TGTGCCACCAGCAGAGATCGGTTTATCCTTAATGAAAAACTGTTTTTT.